The clone carrying this T cell receptor beta chain was recorded at least ten times. The antigen is not known. TCRdb recomputed calls from the 5' RACE reads with MiXCR, one row per CDR3 protein. The sample consists of a few hundred thousand distinct CDR3 sequences, about 10% of them appearing once. The sample originates from a study of CD8 T cells in ankylosing spondylitis. General study findings and limits: Some of the motif variants had earlier been found in reactive arthritis patients' fluid and blood.

Material: blood, either unsorted or a sorted T cell fraction (not recorded which). This TCR came from a male donor with ankylosing spondylitis or in good health (not recorded which).

DNA of the CDR3: TGTGCCAGCAGCTTAGTTCCCGGGGCAAATGAGCAGTTCTTC. This codes for CASSLVPGANEQFF. The chain has TRBV7-3 and TRBJ2-1, with D perhaps assigned TRBD1 or TRBD2 (5 bases each). Looked up from germline, CDR1 is SGHTA and CDR2 is FQGTGA. The V gene lost 2 bases and the J gene lost 7 bases, with 12 bases spanning the gap. There are 14 residues in the CDR3.